The clone carrying this T cell receptor (beta chain) was counted once. The data were taken from a study of control samples from healthy donors and cancer patients. Assay: immunoSEQ multiplex PCR; the TCRdb copy retains only in-frame clones and omits some. The sample shows some 57,000 clones, approximately 95% of them seen only once. The specimen was blood. This TCR was recovered from a woman aged 25 to 39 in good health.

In nucleotides, the CDR3 is TGCGCCAGCAGCCAAGAACCCGACGCTCGCGAGCAGTACTTC. This translates into CASSQEPDAREQYF. This sequence joins TRBV4-1 and TRBJ2-7; the D is unclear. The CDR3 length is 14 residues. Germline CDR1 reads MGHRA; CDR2 reads YSYEKL. V was cut by 0 bases and J by 6 bases, with 12 bases left in between.